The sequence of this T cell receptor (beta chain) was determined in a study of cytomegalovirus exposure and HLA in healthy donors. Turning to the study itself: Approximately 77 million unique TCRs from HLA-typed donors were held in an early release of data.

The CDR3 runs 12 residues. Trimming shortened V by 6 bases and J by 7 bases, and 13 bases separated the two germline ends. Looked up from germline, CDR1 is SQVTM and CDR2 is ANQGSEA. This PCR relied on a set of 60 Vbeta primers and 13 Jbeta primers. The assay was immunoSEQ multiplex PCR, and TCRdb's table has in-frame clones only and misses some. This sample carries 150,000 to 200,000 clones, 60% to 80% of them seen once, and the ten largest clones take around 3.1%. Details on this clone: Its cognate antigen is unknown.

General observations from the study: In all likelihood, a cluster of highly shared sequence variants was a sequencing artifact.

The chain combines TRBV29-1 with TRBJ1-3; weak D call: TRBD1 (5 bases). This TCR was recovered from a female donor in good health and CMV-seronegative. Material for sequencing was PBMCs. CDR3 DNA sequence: TGCAGCGTGGGACTTAGTGGGAACACCATATATTTT. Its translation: CSVGLSGNTIYF.